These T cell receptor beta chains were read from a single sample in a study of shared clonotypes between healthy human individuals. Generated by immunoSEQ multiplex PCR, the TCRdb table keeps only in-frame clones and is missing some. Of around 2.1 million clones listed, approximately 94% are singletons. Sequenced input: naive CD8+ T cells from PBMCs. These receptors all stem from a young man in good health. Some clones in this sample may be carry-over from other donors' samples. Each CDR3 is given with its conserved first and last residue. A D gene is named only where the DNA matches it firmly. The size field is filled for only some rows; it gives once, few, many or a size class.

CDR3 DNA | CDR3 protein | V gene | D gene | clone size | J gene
TGTGCCAGCAGCAAAGGGGGGGGTCTGGGCAATCAGCCCCAGCATTTT | CASSKGGGLGNQPQHF | TRBV21-1 | . | . | TRBJ1-5
TGTGCCAGCAGCCCCGGACGTGTCCTTCCCGAGCAGTACTTC | CASSPGRVLPEQYF | TRBV27 | . | . | TRBJ2-7
TGTGCCAGCAGTTTAGTTAGCGGGGGGAATCACAATGAGCAGTTCTTC | CASSLVSGGNHNEQFF | TRBV28 | TRBD2 | . | TRBJ2-1
TGTGCCAGCAGCAAGCGACTACTAGCGGGAGCGAGCGAGCAGTACTTC | CASSKRLLAGASEQYF | TRBV5-4 | TRBD2 | . | TRBJ2-7
TGCGCCAGCAGCCAAGATAGGACAGGGGTCATGGAGACCCAGTACTTC | CASSQDRTGVMETQYF | TRBV4-3 | TRBD1 | . | TRBJ2-5
TGTGCCAGCAGTTTATTGACAGTCTCTGGGGCCAACGTCCTGACTTTC | CASSLLTVSGANVLTF | TRBV28 | . | once | TRBJ2-6
TGTGCCAGCAGTGACGCGGGGTCCGGCTACGAGCAGTACTTC | CASSDAGSGYEQYF | TRBV25-1 | . | once | TRBJ2-7
TGTGCCAGCAGTTTACTCGACATAGGCACCGGGGAGCTGTTTTTT | CASSLLDIGTGELFF | TRBV28 | . | . | TRBJ2-2
TGTGCCAGCCGTCGCTTCCGAGCTAGCACAGATACGCAGTATTTT | CASRRFRASTDTQYF | TRBV27 | . | . | TRBJ2-3
TGCGCCAGCAGCTTGGAGCAGGGTTACGAGCAGTACTTC | CASSLEQGYEQYF | TRBV5-1 | . | . | TRBJ2-7
TGTGCCAGCAGCTTAGTGAGTAGCGGCGGTGAGCAGTTCTTC | CASSLVSSGGEQFF | TRBV7-9 | . | . | TRBJ2-1
TGTGCCAGCAGTGAGGGGCCGGGAGCCATCACAGATACGCAGTATTTT | CASSEGPGAITDTQYF | TRBV6-4 | . | . | TRBJ2-3
TGTGCCACTTCACAGGGCCTCATTGGGTACAATGAGCAGTTCTTC | CATSQGLIGYNEQFF | TRBV2 | . | . | TRBJ2-1
TGTGCCAGCAGCCTCGCTTCGGAGGGCCTGTTTGCAGGCTACACCTTC | CASSLASEGLFAGYTF | TRBV5-5 | . | . | TRBJ1-2
TGTGCCAGTAGTATAGAAGACAGGAGCTCCTACAATGAGCAGTTCTTC | CASSIEDRSSYNEQFF | TRBV19 | . | . | TRBJ2-1
TGCAGCGTTGATCCCGCCGGGGAAGCTTTCTTT | CSVDPAGEAFF | TRBV29-1 | . | few | TRBJ1-1
TGTGCCAGCAGCTCCCGGGAAAGCGCCGGGGGCGAGCAGTACTTC | CASSSRESAGGEQYF | TRBV7-9 | . | few | TRBJ2-7
TGTGCCAGCAGCTTGAGCCCAAGCGGGGAGCTGTTTTTT | CASSLSPSGELFF | TRBV5-6 | . | . | TRBJ2-2
TGTGCCAGCAGTTATGGGACTAGCGGCAATGAGCAGTTCTTC | CASSYGTSGNEQFF | TRBV6-5 | TRBD2 | . | TRBJ2-1
TGCGCCAGCAGCCAAGGGACAGGGGTCTACGAGCAGTACTTC | CASSQGTGVYEQYF | TRBV4-1 | TRBD1 | . | TRBJ2-7
TGTGCCACCAGCAGAGCCGGGACAGCAGGGGATACGCAGTATTTT | CATSRAGTAGDTQYF | TRBV15 | TRBD1 | . | TRBJ2-3
TGTGCCACGTCCACAGGGATTCCTCGCACCGGGGAGCTGTTTTTT | CATSTGIPRTGELFF | TRBV15 | . | . | TRBJ2-2
TGTGCCATTTGGCGGGATACGCAGTATTTT | CAIWRDTQYF | TRBV7-9 | . | . | TRBJ2-3
TGTGCCAGTAATCGAGGACTATCCAGATCACAAGAGACCCAGTACTTC | CASNRGLSRSQETQYF | TRBV2 | . | . | TRBJ2-5
TGTGCCAGCAGTGAAGACTACCTTAGCACTGAAGCTTTCTTT | CASSEDYLSTEAFF | TRBV6-1 | . | few | TRBJ1-1
TGTGCTAGTGGTTTGGTACCCCCCGGTAGGCGCTTACTTTTGAACACTGAAGCTTTCTTT | CASGLVPPGRRLLLNTEAFF | TRBV12-5 | . | . | TRBJ1-1
TGTGCCAGCAGTGAAAAAGGGGTTGGGCCTTACAATGAGCAGTTCTTC | CASSEKGVGPYNEQFF | TRBV2 | . | . | TRBJ2-1
TGTGCCAGCAGCTCCGGGACAGGGGACTACGAGCAGTACTTC | CASSSGTGDYEQYF | TRBV11-2 | TRBD1 | . | TRBJ2-7
TGTGCAAGTCGCTTAGCCCTCTTTGACGAGCAGTACTTC | CASRLALFDEQYF | TRBV12-2 | . | . | TRBJ2-7
TGTGCCAGCAGTTACTCTGACAGGGATGGCTACACCTTC | CASSYSDRDGYTF | TRBV6-5 | TRBD1 | . | TRBJ1-2
TGTGCCAGCAGTGAATGGTTTCTAGGTAACTCCTACGAGCAGTACTTC | CASSEWFLGNSYEQYF | TRBV6-1 | . | once | TRBJ2-7
TGTGCCAGATCCCGGGACAGAACTGGAAACACCATATATTTT | CARSRDRTGNTIYF | TRBV2 | TRBD1 | . | TRBJ1-3
TGTGCCAGCAGTTATGGAGAGAACACTGAAGCTTTCTTT | CASSYGENTEAFF | TRBV6-5 | . | few | TRBJ1-1
TGCGCCAGCAGCCAAGGGGATACCAAAAAGCAGTACTTC | CASSQGDTKKQYF | TRBV4-1 | . | . | TRBJ2-7
TGTGCCAGCAGTGAAGCGCTTAGGGGGCGACCGGATCAGCCCCAGCATTTT | CASSEALRGRPDQPQHF | TRBV2 | TRBD1 | . | TRBJ1-5
TGTGCCAGCCTTAGCTTTCCCCAACTTCCCGGCTACGAGCAGTACTTC | CASLSFPQLPGYEQYF | TRBV7-9 | . | . | TRBJ2-7
TGTGCCAGCAGCTTAGAGCTAGCGGGAGAATTGCGTAGCTACAATGAGCAGTTCTTC | CASSLELAGELRSYNEQFF | TRBV7-8 | TRBD2 | . | TRBJ2-1
TGTGCCAGCCTGGAGTCCACAGATACGCAGTATTTT | CASLESTDTQYF | TRBV6-1 | . | once | TRBJ2-3
TGCGCCAGCAGCGGACGGACTAGCGGGAGCAATGAGCAGTTCTTC | CASSGRTSGSNEQFF | TRBV4-1 | TRBD2 | . | TRBJ2-1
TGTGCCAGCACCAAAAAGAAGTGTGGAGGCAGTGAGACCCAGTACTTC | CASTKKKCGGSETQYF | TRBV6-4 | . | . | TRBJ2-5
TGTGCCAGCAGCTTAGGTTCGGGGTTCACTGAAGCTTTCTTT | CASSLGSGFTEAFF | TRBV7-9 | . | . | TRBJ1-1
TGTGCCAGCAGCCCCCGACGAGACAGGGGGACTGAAGCTTTCTTT | CASSPRRDRGTEAFF | TRBV9 | TRBD1 | few | TRBJ1-1
TGTGCCAGCAGTGAAGCCATGGGGTCGGGGACCCAGTACTTC | CASSEAMGSGTQYF | TRBV6-1 | . | . | TRBJ2-5
TGTGCCAGCAGCCCACGGGAGTCACCCTACGAGCAGTACTTC | CASSPRESPYEQYF | TRBV9 | . | . | TRBJ2-7
TGTGCCAGCAGCTTGTGGGGACAGGGGAACAATCAGCCCCAGCATTTT | CASSLWGQGNNQPQHF | TRBV5-6 | TRBD1 | . | TRBJ1-5
TGCGCCAGCAGCTTTGACGAGACCCAGTACTTC | CASSFDETQYF | TRBV5-1 | . | . | TRBJ2-5
TGTGCCAGCAGCTCTCTGACTAGCAAGGGACCGAAGAATGAGCAGTTCTTC | CASSSLTSKGPKNEQFF | TRBV7-6 | TRBD2 | . | TRBJ2-1
TGTGCCAGCAGTCACACCGGTTACGGTCAGCCCCAGCATTTT | CASSHTGYGQPQHF | TRBV14 | . | . | TRBJ1-5
TGTGCCAGTATAGCGGGGACAGGCAATCAGCCCCAGCATTTT | CASIAGTGNQPQHF | TRBV19 | TRBD1 | . | TRBJ1-5